The present TCR beta chain was sequenced within a study of blood T cells in healthy people across ages. Then a second PCR, running roughly 7 to 11 cycles, was carried out with a sample-barcoded 5' primer and a J-beta primer mix. TCRdb used MiXCR to reprocess the 5' RACE reads, holding one entry per CDR3 protein. The sample has some 1.5 million distinct CDR3 sequences, 25% to 30% seen once. Staff drew approximately 9.1 milliliters of peripheral blood from each donor. Whenever a sample was processed, at least 6 million PBMCs were isolated. Germline V gene data show CDR1 as SGDLS and CDR2 as YYNGEE. The CDR3 extends over 14 amino acids. V lost 4 bases and J lost 4, with 14 bases in between.

Specimen: blood. This clonotype was obtained from a woman under 40 in good health. This chain uses TRBV9 with TRBJ1-1; D call uncertain. The CDR3 DNA sequence: TGTGCCAGCAGCCTCTCGATGCGGGCCACTGAAGCTTTCTTT. Translated, it gives CASSLSMRATEAFF.